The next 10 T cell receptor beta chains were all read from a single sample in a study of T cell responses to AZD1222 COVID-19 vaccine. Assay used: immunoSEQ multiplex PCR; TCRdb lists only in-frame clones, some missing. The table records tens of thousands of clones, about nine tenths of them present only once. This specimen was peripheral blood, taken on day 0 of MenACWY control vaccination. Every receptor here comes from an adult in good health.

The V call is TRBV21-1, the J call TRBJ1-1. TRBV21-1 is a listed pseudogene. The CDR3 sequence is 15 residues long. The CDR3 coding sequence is TGTGCCAGCAGCAAGGCCGGGACCCCCCTTTTTGGGGCTTTCTTT. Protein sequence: CASSKAGTPLFGAFF.

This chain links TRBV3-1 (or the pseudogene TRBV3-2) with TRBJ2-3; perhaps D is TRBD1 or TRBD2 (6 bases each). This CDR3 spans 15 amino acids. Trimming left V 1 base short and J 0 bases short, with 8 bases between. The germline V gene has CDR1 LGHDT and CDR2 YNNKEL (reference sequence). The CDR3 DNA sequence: TGTGCCAGCAGCCAAGCGGGGGCGAGCACAGATACGCAGTATTTT. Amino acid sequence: CASSQAGASTDTQYF.

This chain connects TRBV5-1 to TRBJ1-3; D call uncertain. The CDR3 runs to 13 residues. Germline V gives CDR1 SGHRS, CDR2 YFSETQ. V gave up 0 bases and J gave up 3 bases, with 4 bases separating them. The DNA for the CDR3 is TGCGCCAGCAGCTTGGGGGATGGAAACACCATATATTTT. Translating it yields CASSLGDGNTIYF.

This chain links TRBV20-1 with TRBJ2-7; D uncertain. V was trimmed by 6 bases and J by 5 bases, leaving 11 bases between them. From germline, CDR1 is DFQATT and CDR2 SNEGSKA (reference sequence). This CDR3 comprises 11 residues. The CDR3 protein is CSARYGDEQYF. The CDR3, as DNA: TGCAGTGCGCGCTATGGCGACGAGCAGTACTTC.

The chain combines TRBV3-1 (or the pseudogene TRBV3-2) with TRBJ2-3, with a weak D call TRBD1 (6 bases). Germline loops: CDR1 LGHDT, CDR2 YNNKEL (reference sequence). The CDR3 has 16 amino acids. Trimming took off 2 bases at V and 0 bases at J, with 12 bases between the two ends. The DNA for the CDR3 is TGTGCCAGCAGCCAACAACTTACAGGGAGCACAGATACGCAGTATTTT. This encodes CASSQQLTGSTDTQYF.

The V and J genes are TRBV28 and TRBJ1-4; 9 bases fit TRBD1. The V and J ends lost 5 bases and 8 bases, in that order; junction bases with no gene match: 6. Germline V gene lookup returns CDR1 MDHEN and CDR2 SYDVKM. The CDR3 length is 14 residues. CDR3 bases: TGTGCCAGCAGTCCCGGACAGGGGAAGGAAAAACTGTTTTTT. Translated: CASSPGQGKEKLFF.

In DNA, the CDR3 is TGTGCCAGCATGGCGGGACAGGGCTATGGCTACACCTTC. This codes for CASMAGQGYGYTF. V usage is TRBV27 and J usage is TRBJ1-2; TRBD1 aligns across 9 bases. CDR3 length equals 13 residues. Germline V gives CDR1 MNHEY, CDR2 SMNVEV (reference sequence). The V segment lost 7 bases and the J segment 4 bases; nucleotides outside the gene matches: 4.

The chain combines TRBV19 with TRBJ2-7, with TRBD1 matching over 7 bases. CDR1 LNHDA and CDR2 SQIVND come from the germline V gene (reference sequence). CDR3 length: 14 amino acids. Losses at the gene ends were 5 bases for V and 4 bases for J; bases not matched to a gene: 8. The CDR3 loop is CASSPWDRPYEQYF. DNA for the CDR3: TGTGCCAGTAGTCCGTGGGACAGACCTTACGAGCAGTACTTC.

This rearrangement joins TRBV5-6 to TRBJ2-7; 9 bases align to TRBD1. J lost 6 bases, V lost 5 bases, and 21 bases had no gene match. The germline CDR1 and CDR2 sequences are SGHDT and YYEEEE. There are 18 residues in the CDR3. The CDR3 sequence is CASRSGQLLGQGMAEQYF. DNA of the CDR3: TGTGCCAGCAGGTCTGGGCAGCTCCTGGGACAGGGAATGGCCGAGCAGTACTTC.

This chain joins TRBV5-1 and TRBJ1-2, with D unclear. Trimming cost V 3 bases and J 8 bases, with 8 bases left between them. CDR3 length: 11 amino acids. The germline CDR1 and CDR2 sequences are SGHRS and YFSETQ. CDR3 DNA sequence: TGCGCCAGCAGCTCCGGAACCGGCTACACCTTC. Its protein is CASSSGTGYTF.